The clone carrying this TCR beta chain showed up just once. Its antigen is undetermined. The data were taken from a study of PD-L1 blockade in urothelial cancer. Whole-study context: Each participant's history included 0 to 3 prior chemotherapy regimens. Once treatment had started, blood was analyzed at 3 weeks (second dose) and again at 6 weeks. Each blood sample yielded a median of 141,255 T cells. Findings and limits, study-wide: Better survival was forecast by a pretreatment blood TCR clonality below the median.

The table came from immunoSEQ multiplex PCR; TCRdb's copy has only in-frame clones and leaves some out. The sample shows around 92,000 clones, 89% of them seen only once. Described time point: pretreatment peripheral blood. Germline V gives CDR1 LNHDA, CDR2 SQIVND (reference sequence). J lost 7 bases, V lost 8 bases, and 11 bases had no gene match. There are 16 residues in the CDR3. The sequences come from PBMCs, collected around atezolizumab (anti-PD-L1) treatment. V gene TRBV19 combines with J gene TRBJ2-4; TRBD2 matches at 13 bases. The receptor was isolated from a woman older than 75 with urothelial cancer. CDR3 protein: CASCSPGLAGMNIQYF. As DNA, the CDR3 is TGTGCCAGTTGTAGCCCGGGACTAGCGGGAATGAACATTCAGTACTTC.